This record covers a single T cell receptor beta chain. This CDR3 region has 13 residues. Trimming took 4 bases from V and 2 from J, leaving 8 bases between them. This sample was taken from a study of blood T cell repertoires in COVID-19. The protocol was immunoSEQ multiplex PCR, while the TCRdb copy is restricted to in-frame clones and leaves out a portion. The sample yields hundreds of thousands of clones, about 88% seen once. This sequence originates from a woman in her fifties or sixties with COVID-19, enrolled during active disease. The sample comprised peripheral blood. This sequence joins TRBV12-3 or TRBV12-4 and TRBJ2-5, with a possible D match to TRBD1 (6 bases). CDR3 in amino acids: CASSWTAQETQYF. In DNA form, the CDR3 reads TGTGCCAGCAGTTGGACAGCTCAAGAGACCCAGTACTTC.